Below are 32 T cell receptor beta chains sequenced from a single sample in a study of shared clonotypes between healthy human individuals. TCRdb keeps only in-frame clones here, not all; method: immunoSEQ multiplex PCR. The data hold under 600,000 clones, with 98% observed a single time. Naive CD8 cells comprised CD45RO-negative, CCR7-positively selected cells, excluding terminally differentiated effector memory CD45RA+ cells. Sequencing was done on a sample of naive CD8+ T cells sorted from blood. Receptors originate from a man aged 25-40 years in good health.

The rearrangement uses TRBV9 and TRBJ1-1; D ambiguous. Germline-derived CDR1 and CDR2 are SGDLS and YYNGEE. The ends were cut back, 10 bases at V and 4 bases at J, with 14 bases in the middle. The CDR3 has 12 residues. CDR3 coding DNA: TGTGCCTCCTCGGGAGTCACCACTGAAGCTTTCTTT. Translating it yields CASSGVTTEAFF.

This clone is a singleton in its sample. This rearrangement joins TRBV30 to TRBJ2-3; D is possibly TRBD2 (5 bases). V dropped 0 bases and J dropped 6 bases, with 13 bases sitting between them. The CDR3 loop spans 14 amino acids. Germline V gene sequence: CDR1 GTSNPN, CDR2 SVGIG (reference sequence). CDR3 sequence (DNA): TGTGCCTGGAGTGTACGGGGTAGGACGGATACGCAGTATTTT. This sequence encodes CAWSVRGRTDTQYF.

CDR3 sequence: CASSFRGMNTEAFF. CDR3 nucleotide sequence: TGTGCCAGCAGTTTTAGGGGAATGAACACTGAAGCTTTCTTT. The V call is TRBV28, the J call TRBJ1-1; a weak D match, TRBD1 (5 bases). This CDR3 is built from 14 residues. Per the germline V gene, CDR1 is MDHEN and CDR2 is SYDVKM. V was shortened by 3 bases and J by 0 bases, with 8 bases between the two germline ends.

The rearrangement joins TRBV27 to TRBJ2-3; TRBD1 agrees at 7 bases. The CDR3 is 17 residues long. Unmatched junction bases numbered 13, after V lost 5 bases and J lost 2 bases. CDR1 is MNHEY, CDR2 SMNVEV, per germline (reference sequence). CDR3 amino acids: CASSPPQGESPTDTQYF. CDR3 bases: TGTGCCAGCAGTCCACCCCAGGGGGAAAGCCCCACAGATACGCAGTATTTT.

The genes are TRBV7-2 and TRBJ2-7, with TRBD1 matching over 9 bases. Germline V gene lookup returns CDR1 SGHTA and CDR2 FQGNSA. V was pared by 0 bases and J by 4 bases, with 16 bases of the junction left unmatched. There are 19 residues in the CDR3. CDR3 DNA: TGTGCCAGCAGCTTAGCCTTATTAGGATCCGGGACAGGGCGGTACGAGCAGTACTTC. Residues: CASSLALLGSGTGRYEQYF.

This rearrangement joins TRBV11-2 to TRBJ2-1; no definite D call. Germline V gene sequence: CDR1 SGHAT, CDR2 FQNNGV. Trimming shortened V by 2 bases and J by 8 bases, and 16 bases separated the two germline ends. The CDR3 has 15 amino acids. This CDR3 is CASSLHPRAEHEQFF. The DNA of the CDR3 is TGTGCCAGCAGCTTACACCCCCGGGCAGAGCATGAGCAGTTCTTC.

V is TRBV5-1 and J is TRBJ2-5, with D hard to call. Germline V gives CDR1 SGHRS, CDR2 YFSETQ. The CDR3 consists of 13 residues. Trimming removed 0 bases at V and 1 base at J, with 4 bases between. CDR3 bases: TGCGCCAGCAGCTTGGTGCCCCAAGAGACCCAGTACTTC. Encoded protein: CASSLVPQETQYF.

The chain carries TRBV10-3 and TRBJ2-7, with unresolved D. V was cut by 4 bases and J by 6 bases, with 13 bases left in between. Per the germline V gene, CDR1 is ENHRY and CDR2 is SYGVKD. The CDR3 runs 13 residues. CDR3 sequence: CAISVATSREQYF. As DNA, the CDR3 is TGTGCCATCAGTGTTGCGACCTCTCGCGAGCAGTACTTC.

V gene TRBV2 combines with J gene TRBJ2-1; the match to TRBD2 covers 9 bases. Unmatched junction bases numbered 9, after V lost 6 bases and J lost 6 bases. The germline V gene has CDR1 SNHLY and CDR2 FYNNEI. The CDR3 spans 15 residues. CDR3 DNA: TGTGCCAGCAGCTTAGCGGGGGTGGCCGGCAATGAGCAGTTCTTC. This sequence encodes CASSLAGVAGNEQFF. Complete variable domain (other parts from reference TRBV2 and TRBJ2-1): EPEVTQTPSHQVTQMGQEVILRCVPISNHLYFYWYRQILGQKVEFLVSFYNNEISEKSEIFDDQFSVERPDGSNFTLKIRSTKLEDSAMYFCASSLAGVAGNEQFFGPGTRLTVL.

CDR3 nucleotides: TGCAGCGTTCAGGGACTAGCGGGAGGACAAGAGACCCAGTACTTC. It is translated as CSVQGLAGGQETQYF. J is TRBJ2-5 and V is TRBV29-1; 15 bases align to TRBD2. This CDR3 comprises 15 residues. V was pared by 5 bases and J by 2 bases, with 3 bases of the junction left unmatched. The germline gives CDR1 SQVTM, CDR2 ANQGSEA.

The chain recombines TRBV5-1 with TRBJ2-7; D is unresolved. From germline, CDR1 is SGHRS and CDR2 YFSETQ. The germline V and J ends were trimmed by 4 bases and 0 bases, with 14 bases remaining between them. The CDR3 sequence is 15 residues long. The CDR3 DNA is TGCGCCAGCAGCGGCCCCGCGACAAGCTCCTACGAGCAGTACTTC. This encodes CASSGPATSSYEQYF.

CDR3 DNA: TGTGCCAGCAGCTTGGAGGGCAGAGCGAACACCGGGGAGCTGTTTTTT. Residues: CASSLEGRANTGELFF. The chain combines TRBV7-8 with TRBJ2-2; a weak D match, TRBD2 (6 bases). Trimming shortened V by 3 bases and J by 0 bases, and 11 bases separated the two germline ends. The CDR3 spans 16 residues. CDR1 SGHVS and CDR2 FQNEAQ come from the germline V gene. Full variable domain (rest looked up from reference TRBV7-8 and TRBJ2-2): GAGVSQSPRYKVAKRGQDVALRCDPISGHVSLFWYQQALGQGPEFLTYFQNEAQLDKSGLPSDRFFAERPEGSVSTLKIQRTQQEDSAVYLCASSLEGRANTGELFFGEGSRLTVL.

This clone was seen once. The CDR3 is CASIPLSNEQYF. The DNA for the CDR3 is TGTGCCAGCATCCCTCTATCTAACGAGCAGTACTTC. The chain is built from TRBV7-9 and TRBJ2-7, with D unclear. The CDR3 is 12 amino acids. Germline V gives CDR1 SEHNR, CDR2 FQNEAQ (reference sequence). Trimming shortened V by 7 bases and J by 5 bases, and 12 bases separated the two germline ends.

The chain has TRBV5-8 and TRBJ2-7; 11 bases map to TRBD1. This CDR3 region has 15 residues. The V gene's germline CDR1 is SGHTS and CDR2 YDEGEE. J gave up 6 bases and V 2 bases, and 7 bases lay outside the gene matches. The CDR3 nucleotides are TGTGCCAGCAGCTTAACCCCCGGACAGGGGGCCGAGCAGTACTTC. Translation gives CASSLTPGQGAEQYF.

The sample holds one count of this clone. The V gene is TRBV5-4, the J gene TRBJ2-3, with D hard to call. The CDR3 contains 12 residues. Germline assignment: CDR1 SGHNT and CDR2 YYREEE (reference sequence). Trimming cost V 1 base and J 4 bases, with 4 bases left between them. The CDR3, as DNA: TGTGCCAGCAGCTTGAACGCAGATACGCAGTATTTT. This encodes CASSLNADTQYF.

V usage is TRBV7-8 and J usage is TRBJ2-7, with TRBD1 matching over 8 bases. The CDR3 runs 14 residues. The germline V gene has CDR1 SGHVS and CDR2 FQNEAQ. The V segment lost 5 bases and the J segment 7 bases; nucleotides outside the gene matches: 10. The CDR3 DNA reads TGTGCCAGCAGCGACAGGGGCTATCCCGGGGAGCAGTACTTC. It encodes CASSDRGYPGEQYF.

V and J are TRBV7-9 and TRBJ2-5; D unresolved. Germline CDR1 SEHNR, CDR2 FQNEAQ (reference sequence). There are 14 residues in the CDR3. Trimming shortened V by 0 bases and J by 14 bases, and 19 bases separated the two germline ends. CDR3 protein: CASSLAGQLPGPYF. The CDR3 DNA reads as TGTGCCAGCAGCTTAGCCGGGCAACTGCCAGGACCATACTTC.

CDR3 amino acids: CASGLAGSSSSYEQYF. CDR3 bases: TGTGCCTCCGGACTAGCGGGATCGTCCAGCTCCTACGAGCAGTACTTC. The chain is built from TRBV30 and TRBJ2-7; 12 bases map to TRBD2. This CDR3 region has 16 residues. Germline lookup yields CDR1 GTSNPN and CDR2 SVGIG (reference sequence). The V segment lost 7 bases and the J segment 0 bases; nucleotides outside the gene matches: 10.

The V call is TRBV4-1, the J call TRBJ2-5, with 9 bases fitting TRBD1. Germline V gives CDR1 MGHRA, CDR2 YSYEKL. The CDR3 runs to 16 residues. Trimming at V came to 1 base and at J to 5 bases, leaving 8 bases not matched to a gene. The CDR3 DNA reads TGCGCCAGCAGCCAAGTTACCGGGACAGGGAAGGAGACCCAGTACTTC. As protein: CASSQVTGTGKETQYF.

The CDR3, as DNA: TGTGCCAGTAGACCAGTCCAGGGAGCTATAGCCGGGGAGCTGTTTTTT. Translating gives CASRPVQGAIAGELFF. The V call is TRBV7-9, the J call TRBJ2-2, with D tentatively TRBD1 or TRBD2 (5 bases each). V lost 9 bases, J lost 6 bases, and 23 bases lay in between. Germline lookup yields CDR1 SEHNR and CDR2 FQNEAQ (reference sequence). This CDR3 spans 16 amino acids.

The J gene is TRBJ2-1, the V gene TRBV5-1; 7 bases map to TRBD2. V shed 0 bases and J 7 bases; nucleotides not matched to a gene: 7. Looked up from germline, CDR1 is SGHRS and CDR2 is YFSETQ. The CDR3 covers 15 residues. The CDR3 loop is CASSLGLAEVNEQFF. Written as DNA, the CDR3 is TGCGCCAGCAGCTTGGGTCTAGCGGAGGTGAATGAGCAGTTCTTC.

CDR3 sequence (DNA): TGTGCCAGCAGCGGAAGGTCAGGACTCCAGGGCGAGCAGTACTTC. This translates into CASSGRSGLQGEQYF. V gene TRBV7-9 combines with J gene TRBJ2-7, with D perhaps TRBD1 or TRBD2 (5 bases each). Germline values: CDR1 SEHNR, CDR2 FQNEAQ (reference sequence). Deletions cut 5 bases from V and 6 bases from J, with 20 bases between. The length of the CDR3 is 15 residues.

The rearrangement uses TRBV5-1 and TRBJ1-5; TRBD1 might be the D (5 bases). Germline V gene sequence: CDR1 SGHRS, CDR2 YFSETQ. This CDR3 has 14 residues. Trimming took 0 bases from V and 6 from J, leaving 10 bases between them. In DNA, the CDR3 is TGCGCCAGCAGCTTGGCGAGGGGAATTCAGCCCCAGCATTTT. It specifies CASSLARGIQPQHF.

Comments on this clone: Other DNA sequences from this sample encode an identical CDR3 as well. The J gene is TRBJ2-3, the V gene TRBV27; D is unclear. The germline V and J ends were trimmed by 5 bases and 6 bases, with 9 bases remaining between them. The CDR3 extends over 12 amino acids. Germline V gene lookup returns CDR1 MNHEY and CDR2 SMNVEV (reference sequence). The CDR3 sequence is CASSPRSDTQYF. In nucleotides, the CDR3 is TGTGCCAGCAGTCCCCGTAGTGATACGCAGTATTTT.

This chain uses TRBV4-3 with TRBJ2-2, with 7 bases aligning to TRBD2. Per germline, CDR1 LGHNA and CDR2 YSLEER. V dropped 0 bases and J dropped 7; count of bases not matched to a gene: 14. This CDR3 spans 18 amino acids. In nucleotides, the CDR3 is TGCGCCAGCAGCCAAGATAGGATTGAGACTAGCCCTCTCGGGGAGCTGTTTTTT. Protein: CASSQDRIETSPLGELFF.

Written as DNA, the CDR3 is TGTGCCAGCAGCGTAGAAAGCTATACCGAGCAGTACTTC. Translation gives CASSVESYTEQYF. The rearrangement joins TRBV9 to TRBJ2-7; no clear D. V was shortened by 0 bases and J by 6 bases, with 10 bases between the two germline ends. Per the germline V gene, CDR1 is SGDLS and CDR2 is YYNGEE. The CDR3 consists of 13 residues. The variable domain in full, completed from reference TRBV9 and TRBJ2-7, reads DSGVTQTPKHLITATGQRVTLRCSPRSGDLSVYWYQQSLDQGLQFLIQYYNGEERAKGNILERFSAQQFPDLHSELNLSSLELGDSALYFCASSVESYTEQYFGPGTRLTVT.

This chain connects TRBV29-1 to TRBJ2-7; D tentatively reads TRBD1 or TRBD2 (5 bases each). CDR1 and CDR2 from the germline V gene are SQVTM and ANQGSEA. CDR3 length equals 17 residues. Trimming removed 0 bases from V and 3 bases from J, with 21 bases in between. The CDR3 nucleotides read TGCAGCGTTGAAGAAGGAACGGGGTTAGGGGCTGTCTACGAGCAGTACTTC. It codes for CSVEEGTGLGAVYEQYF.

The chain carries TRBV4-1 and TRBJ1-1, with D possibly matching TRBD1 (6 bases). This CDR3 contains 15 residues. Germline V gene lookup returns CDR1 MGHRA and CDR2 YSYEKL. The V gene lost 1 base and the J gene lost 5 bases, with 14 bases spanning the gap. The CDR3 protein is CASSQGSRGLTEAFF. Written as DNA, the CDR3 is TGCGCCAGCAGCCAAGGGAGCAGGGGATTGACTGAAGCTTTCTTT.

This chain joins TRBV4-3 and TRBJ2-1; D perhaps matches TRBD1 (5 bases). The CDR3 loop spans 13 amino acids. Germline V gene lookup returns CDR1 LGHNA and CDR2 YSLEER. Trimming took 5 bases from V and 12 from J, leaving 17 bases between them. For the CDR3, the DNA is TGCGCCAGCAGCGCTTACCAGGGTTATCGGCAGTTCTTC. Translating gives CASSAYQGYRQFF.

The chain couples TRBV18 to TRBJ1-2, with D unclear. Trimming removed 2 bases at V and 4 bases at J, with 8 bases between. Germline CDR1 reads KGHSH; CDR2 reads LQKENI. The CDR3 has 13 residues. The CDR3 DNA reads as TGTGCCAGCTCACCAGGGGATTTCTATGGCTACACCTTC. Its protein product is CASSPGDFYGYTF.

The chain carries TRBV6-5 and TRBJ1-1; a possible D gene is TRBD1 (5 bases). V was pared by 1 base and J by 4 bases, with 10 bases between. The germline gives CDR1 MNHEY, CDR2 SVGAGI. The CDR3 has 14 amino acids. The CDR3 loop reads CASSYLSGGTEAFF. In nucleotides, the CDR3 is TGTGCCAGCAGTTACTTGTCGGGGGGCACTGAAGCTTTCTTT.

V gene TRBV9 combines with J gene TRBJ2-7; the D is unclear. CDR1 and CDR2 (germline): SGDLS, YYNGEE. The ends were cut back, 0 bases at V and 3 bases at J, with 7 bases in the middle. This CDR3 has 13 residues. CDR3 DNA: TGTGCCAGCAGCGTAGGCGTCAACTACGAGCAGTACTTC. It yields the protein CASSVGVNYEQYF.